This T cell receptor beta chain was documented in a study of T cell repertoires in cytomegalovirus infection. Study summary: Both recently identified HLA-C-restricted and well-studied HLA-B-restricted CMV epitopes were used in the study. Through public TCR beta signatures, both CMV infection and matching HLA type were indicated. General study findings and limits: CMV carriers with the relevant HLA were identified by cumulative public TCR beta family frequency.

On this clonotype: The antigen is undetermined.

Each CDR3 protein gets one entry after TCRdb re-called the reads with MiXCR. The repertoire holds 550,000 to 700,000 distinct CDR3 sequences, with 40% as singletons. V lost 3 bases to trimming and J lost 5 bases; unmatched junction nucleotides: 4. The germline gives CDR1 SGDLS, CDR2 YYNGEE. The CDR3 spans 15 residues. The V gene is TRBV9, the J gene TRBJ2-5; 13 bases agree with TRBD2. The sequence was obtained from a human donor in good health (CMV status not recorded). Some clones in this sample may be carry-over from other donors' samples. The sequenced sample was cultured PBMCs, obtained from culture after CMV antigen stimulation. The CDR3 is CASSAGTSGVETQYF. DNA of the CDR3: TGTGCCAGCAGCGCCGGGACTAGCGGGGTGGAGACCCAGTACTTC.